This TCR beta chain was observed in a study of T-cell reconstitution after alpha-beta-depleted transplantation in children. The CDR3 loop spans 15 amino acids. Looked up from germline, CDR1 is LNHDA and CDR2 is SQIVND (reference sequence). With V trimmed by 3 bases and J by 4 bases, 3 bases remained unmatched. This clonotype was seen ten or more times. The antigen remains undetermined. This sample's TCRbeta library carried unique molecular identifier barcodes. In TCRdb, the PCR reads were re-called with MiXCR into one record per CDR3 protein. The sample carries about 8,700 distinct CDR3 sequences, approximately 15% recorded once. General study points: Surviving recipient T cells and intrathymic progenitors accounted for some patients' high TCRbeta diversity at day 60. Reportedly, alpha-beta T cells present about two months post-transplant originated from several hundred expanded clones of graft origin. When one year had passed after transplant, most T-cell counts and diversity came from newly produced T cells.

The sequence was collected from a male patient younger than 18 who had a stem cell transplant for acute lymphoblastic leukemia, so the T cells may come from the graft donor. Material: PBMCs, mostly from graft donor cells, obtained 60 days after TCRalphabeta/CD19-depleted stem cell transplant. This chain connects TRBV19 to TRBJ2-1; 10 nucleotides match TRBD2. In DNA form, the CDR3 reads TGTGCCAGTAGTATCGGACTAGCGGTATACAATGAGCAGTTCTTC. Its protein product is CASSIGLAVYNEQFF.